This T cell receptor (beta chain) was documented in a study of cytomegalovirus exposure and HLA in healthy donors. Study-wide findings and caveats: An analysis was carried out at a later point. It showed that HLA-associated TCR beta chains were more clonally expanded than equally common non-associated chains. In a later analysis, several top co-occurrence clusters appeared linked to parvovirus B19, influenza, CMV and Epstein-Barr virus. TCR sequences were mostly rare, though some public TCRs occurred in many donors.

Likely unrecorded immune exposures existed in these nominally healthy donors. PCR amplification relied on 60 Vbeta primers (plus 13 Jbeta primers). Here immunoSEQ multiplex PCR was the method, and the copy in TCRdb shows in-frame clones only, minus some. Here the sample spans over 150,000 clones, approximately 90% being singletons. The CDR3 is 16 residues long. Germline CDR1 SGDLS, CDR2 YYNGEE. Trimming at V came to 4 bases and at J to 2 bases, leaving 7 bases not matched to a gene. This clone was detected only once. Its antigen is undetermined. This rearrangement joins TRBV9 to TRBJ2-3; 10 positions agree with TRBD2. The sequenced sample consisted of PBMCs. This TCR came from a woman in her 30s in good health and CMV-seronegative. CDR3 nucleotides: TGTGCCAGCAGCTTCAGGACTAGCGGCTCCACAGATACGCAGTATTTT. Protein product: CASSFRTSGSTDTQYF.